This TCR beta chain was observed in a study of T cell responses to AZD1222 COVID-19 vaccine. CDR1 SGDLS and CDR2 YYNGEE come from the germline V gene. The CDR3 sequence is 17 residues long. With 0 bases clipped from V and 2 bases from J, the junction kept 8 bases outside the gene matches. A note on this clone: Its antigen is not known.

The table came from immunoSEQ multiplex PCR; TCRdb's copy has only in-frame clones and leaves some out. The table shows around 140,000 clones, with under 95% occurring only once. The study's findings and limits: Across spike, vaccine-associated CD4 TCRs were found, dominant at 160-218 and 743-854. White British people made up most donors, females outnumbered males, and clonal diversity was possibly underestimated. Nearly half of the spike-specific TCRs reportedly recognize variant regions that carry no mutations.

The sequences come from peripheral blood, collected on day 0 of AZD1222 vaccination. This clonotype was obtained from an adult in good health. This rearrangement joins TRBV9 to TRBJ2-7, with 10 bases aligning to TRBD2. This CDR3 is CASSVVIGTSAPYEQYF. CDR3 nucleotides: TGTGCCAGCAGCGTAGTCATCGGGACTAGCGCGCCCTACGAGCAGTACTTC.